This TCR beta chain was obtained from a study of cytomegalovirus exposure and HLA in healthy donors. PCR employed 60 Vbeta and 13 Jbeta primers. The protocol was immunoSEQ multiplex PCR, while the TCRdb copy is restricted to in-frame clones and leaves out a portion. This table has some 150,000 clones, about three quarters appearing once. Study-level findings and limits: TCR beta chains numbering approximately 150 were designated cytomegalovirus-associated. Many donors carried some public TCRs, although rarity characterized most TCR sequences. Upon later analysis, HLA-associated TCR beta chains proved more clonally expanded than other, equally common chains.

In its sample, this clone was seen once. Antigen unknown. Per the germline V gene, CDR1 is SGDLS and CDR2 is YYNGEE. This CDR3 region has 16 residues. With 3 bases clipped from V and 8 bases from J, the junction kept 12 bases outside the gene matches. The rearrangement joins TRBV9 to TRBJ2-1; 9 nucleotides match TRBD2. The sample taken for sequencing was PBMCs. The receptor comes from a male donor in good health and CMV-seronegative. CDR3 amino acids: CASSAYYSGGSYEQFF. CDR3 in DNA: TGTGCCAGCAGCGCCTATTACAGCGGGGGGAGCTATGAGCAGTTCTTC.